The next 13 T cell receptor beta chains were all read from a single sample in a study of patients and donors after allogeneic stem cell transplantation. TCRdb re-called the RT-PCR reads with MiXCR, one entry per CDR3 protein. The repertoire includes about 960,000 distinct CDR3 sequences, roughly 18% of them detected once, and 6% sits in the top ten. The source material was blood, either unsorted or a sorted T cell fraction (not recorded which). Receptors originate from a human donor who was either an allogeneic HSCT recipient or a stem cell or donor lymphocyte infusion donor (not recorded which). It is not recorded whose cells these are; they may come from a transplant donor.

The J gene is TRBJ1-5, the V gene TRBV7-2, with 7 bases fitting TRBD1. The CDR3 covers 17 residues. Germline-derived CDR1 and CDR2 are SGHTA and FQGNSA. Trimming took 2 bases from V and 1 from J; bases not matched to a gene: 8. The CDR3 coding sequence is TGTGCCAGCAGCTTATGGGGAGGGGGCTTAAGCAATCAGCCCCAGCATTTT. It specifies CASSLWGGGLSNQPQHF.

J is TRBJ2-3 and V is TRBV10-3; tentatively, D is TRBD1 or TRBD2 (6 bases each). CDR3 length: 13 amino acids. Germline CDR1 and CDR2: ENHRY and SYGVKD. The ends were cut back, 5 bases at V and 4 bases at J, with 10 bases in the middle. This chain's CDR3 is CAISRGQADTQYF. In DNA form, the CDR3 reads TGTGCCATCAGTCGGGGGCAGGCAGATACGCAGTATTTT.

The gene calls are TRBV20-1 and TRBJ2-5, with TRBD2 matching 8 bases. The junction had 5 bases not matched to a gene; V was cut back by 3 bases and J by 5 bases. The CDR3 loop spans 13 amino acids. The germline CDR1 and CDR2 sequences are DFQATT and SNEGSKA (reference sequence). The CDR3 here is CSASRGGRETQYF. CDR3 bases: TGCAGTGCTAGTCGCGGGGGGAGGGAGACCCAGTACTTC.

The V call is TRBV4-2, the J call TRBJ2-3; TRBD2 matches at 11 bases. With V trimmed by 0 bases and J by 2 bases, 16 bases remained unmatched. Germline CDR1 is LGHNA and CDR2 is YNFKEQ. The CDR3 is made up of 21 amino acids. CDR3 sequence reads: CASSQDPVLAGGPTITDTQYF. The CDR3 region has the DNA TGTGCCAGCAGCCAAGACCCCGTGCTAGCGGGAGGCCCAACAATCACAGATACGCAGTATTTT.

This clonotype has only a few counts. The rearrangement uses TRBV20-1 and TRBJ2-2, with TRBD2 matching 13 bases. CDR3 length equals 19 residues. The trim removed 3 bases at V and 0 bases at J, leaving 10 bases unmatched. Per the germline V gene, CDR1 is DFQATT and CDR2 is SNEGSKA (reference sequence). The CDR3 sequence: CSARPSGTSGVSNTGELFF. CDR3 DNA: TGCAGTGCTAGGCCTTCCGGGACTAGCGGGGTTTCGAACACCGGGGAGCTGTTTTTT.

The chain is built from TRBV10-2 and TRBJ2-4; D not resolved. Trimming pared 7 bases from V and 1 base from J, leaving 8 bases between. This CDR3 is 13 amino acids long. The germline V gene encodes CDR1 WSHSY and CDR2 SAAADI. For the CDR3, the DNA is TGCGCCAGCACACGAGCGGCCAAAAACATTCAGTACTTC. Protein: CASTRAAKNIQYF.

The chain has TRBV15 and TRBJ2-5, with 12 positions matching TRBD1. V shed 0 bases, J shed 4 bases, and the junction held 6 bases outside the gene matches. CDR3 size: 17 residues. Per the germline V gene, CDR1 is LNHNV and CDR2 is YYDKDF (reference sequence). CDR3 nucleotides: TGTGCCACCAGCAGAGATGTGCGGGACAGGGGGCGAGAGACCCAGTACTTC. This encodes CATSRDVRDRGRETQYF.

The gene calls are TRBV5-8 and TRBJ1-1, with a weak D call TRBD1 (6 bases). The CDR3 consists of 15 residues. Germline V gene sequence: CDR1 SGHTS, CDR2 YDEGEE. V was trimmed by 4 bases and J by 2 bases, leaving 15 bases between them. The CDR3 spells CASSQRTVSNTEAFF. The CDR3 DNA follows: TGTGCCAGCAGCCAGAGGACAGTTTCTAACACTGAAGCTTTCTTT.

The rearrangement joins TRBV12-3 or TRBV12-4 to TRBJ1-4; maybe TRBD1 (6 bases). This CDR3 spans 13 amino acids. With 6 bases removed from V and 8 bases from J, the gap between germline ends came to 13 bases. The CDR3 nucleotides are TGTGCCAGCAGCCCGCGGGGGCGGGAAAAACTGTTTTTT. Amino acid sequence: CASSPRGREKLFF.

This clonotype occurred a few times. This chain joins TRBV6-1 and TRBJ2-1; 7 nucleotides line up with TRBD2. Looked up from germline, CDR1 is MNHNS and CDR2 is SASEGT. The V and J ends lost 5 bases and 10 bases, in that order; junction bases with no gene match: 8. The CDR3 is made up of 13 amino acids. The CDR3 loop is CASSIAGAREQFF. The CDR3 DNA sequence: TGTGCCAGCAGTATCGCGGGAGCAAGGGAGCAGTTCTTC.

This clonotype has just a few counts. The chain uses TRBV19 and TRBJ1-1; 9 nucleotides align to TRBD1. Germline loops: CDR1 LNHDA, CDR2 SQIVND (reference sequence). This CDR3 has 15 residues. The V and J ends lost 6 bases and 8 bases, in that order; junction bases with no gene match: 13. Here the CDR3 reads CASRVPAGQGLEAFF. The CDR3 DNA is TGTGCCAGTAGAGTCCCGGCGGGACAGGGTTTGGAAGCTTTCTTT.

This clonotype was found a few times. Mismatch with germline at one junction end may stem from a read error. The chain recombines TRBV10-3 with TRBJ2-2, with D unclear. The CDR3 loop spans 14 amino acids. Germline CDR1 reads ENHRY; CDR2 reads SYGVKD. The CDR3 loop is CAISGKTNAGELFF. CDR3 DNA sequence: TGTGCCATCAGTGGTAAAACGAACGCCGGGGAGCTGTTTTTT.

This clonotype was counted only a few times. CDR3 residues: CASSLVLAGGLAYNEQFF. The DNA for the CDR3 is TGTGCCAGCAGCTTGGTCCTAGCGGGGGGGCTCGCCTACAATGAGCAGTTCTTC. The chain recombines TRBV11-2 with TRBJ2-1, with TRBD2 matching 12 bases. Looked up from germline, CDR1 is SGHAT and CDR2 is FQNNGV. The CDR3 covers 18 residues. Germline trimming cut 3 bases from V and 2 bases from J; bases unmatched to any gene: 8. Complete variable domain (other parts from reference TRBV11-2 and TRBJ2-1): EAGVAQSPRYKIIEKRQSVAFWCNPISGHATLYWYQQILGQGPKLLIQFQNNGVVDDSQLPKDRFSAERLKGVDSTLKIQPAKLEDSAVYLCASSLVLAGGLAYNEQFFGPGTRLTVL.